These 27 T cell receptor beta chains originate from one sample sequenced in a study of shared clonotypes between healthy human individuals. Only in-frame clones appear in the TCRdb table, and some are missing; sequencing was by immunoSEQ multiplex PCR. The sample records about 2.4 million clones, more than 85% being singletons. Sequenced sample: naive CD4+ T cells from PBMCs. Subset: CD45RA+ positively selected. The receptors derive from a man aged 18 to 29 in good health. Some clones in this sample may be carry-over from other donors' samples.

The chain is built from TRBV10-2 and TRBJ2-2, with unresolved D. The germline V gene has CDR1 WSHSY and CDR2 SAAADI. The CDR3 extends over 14 amino acids. The V end was cut by 7 bases, the J end by 1 base, with 10 bases between. The CDR3 loop reads CASTRDLNTGELFF. For the CDR3, the DNA is TGCGCCAGCACACGAGATCTGAACACCGGGGAGCTGTTTTTT.

This chain uses TRBV30 with TRBJ2-1; D tentatively fits TRBD1 or TRBD2 (5 bases each). CDR1 and CDR2 from the germline V gene are GTSNPN and SVGIG (reference sequence). V lost 4 bases and J 6 bases, leaving 19 bases between the germline ends. This CDR3 has 15 amino acids. This CDR3 reads CAWKAGARDGNEQFF. The CDR3 nucleotides are TGTGCCTGGAAAGCCGGGGCCCGGGACGGCAATGAGCAGTTCTTC. The variable domain in full, completed from reference TRBV30 and TRBJ2-1, reads SQTIHQWPATLVQPVGSPLSLECTVEGTSNPNLYWYRQAAGRGLQLLFYSVGIGQISSEVPQNLSASRPQDRQFILSSKKLLLSDSGFYLCAWKAGARDGNEQFFGPGTRLTVL.

This clone was seen a handful of times. The CDR3, as DNA: TGTGCCAGCAGTTTATGGGGGACAGATAGCAATCAGCCCCAGCATTTT. Protein product: CASSLWGTDSNQPQHF. The rearrangement uses TRBV28 and TRBJ1-5, with 7 bases fitting TRBD1. V gave up 0 bases and J gave up 0 bases; unmatched junction bases: 2. Germline V gives CDR1 MDHEN, CDR2 SYDVKM. The CDR3 spans 16 residues.

The chain employs TRBV30 and TRBJ2-2; D not certain. V lost 1 base to trimming and J lost 4 bases, with 7 bases between them. Germline assignment: CDR1 GTSNPN and CDR2 SVGIG (reference sequence). The CDR3 contains 13 residues. The CDR3 sequence is CAWSATVTGELFF. CDR3 bases: TGTGCCTGGAGTGCAACTGTCACCGGGGAGCTGTTTTTT.

The CDR3 spells CASSIVGTTTYEQYF. CDR3 DNA: TGTGCCAGCAGCATCGTGGGGACAACGACCTACGAGCAGTACTTC. The rearrangement uses TRBV5-6 and TRBJ2-5, with D tentatively TRBD1 (6 bases). Gene TRBJ2-7 matches the end of the DNA better, so the J call may be wrong. The CDR3 loop spans 15 amino acids. Germline lookup yields CDR1 SGHDT and CDR2 YYEEEE.

This clone was observed at least ten times. CDR3 DNA sequence: TGTGCCAGCAGTATGGGCAGAACCCTAGCTTTCTTT. This sequence encodes CASSMGRTLAFF. The chain joins TRBV6-1 to TRBJ1-1; D gene uncertain. From germline, CDR1 is MNHNS and CDR2 SASEGT. Trimming pared 5 bases from V and 10 bases from J, leaving 14 bases between. The CDR3 runs to 12 residues.

The V call is TRBV5-1, the J call TRBJ2-4; D perhaps matches TRBD1 (5 bases). The V gene lost 0 bases and the J gene lost 6 bases, with 10 bases spanning the gap. Germline lookup yields CDR1 SGHRS and CDR2 YFSETQ. This CDR3 is built from 14 residues. This CDR3 reads CASSLAQVGNIQYF. DNA of the CDR3: TGCGCCAGCAGCTTGGCACAGGTGGGAAACATTCAGTACTTC. Drawing the rest from reference TRBV5-1 and TRBJ2-4, the complete variable domain is KAGVTQTPRYLIKTRGQQVTLSCSPISGHRSVSWYQQTPGQGLQFLFEYFSETQRNKGNFPGRFSGRQFSNSRSEMNVSTLELGDSALYLCASSLAQVGNIQYFGAGTRLSVL.

The chain uses TRBV15 and TRBJ1-1; D is unclear. Germline CDR1 and CDR2: LNHNV and YYDKDF (reference sequence). The length of the CDR3 is 13 residues. V was clipped by 1 base and J by 1 base, with 4 bases between them. The CDR3 DNA reads as TGTGCCACCAGCAGAGTCCAGAACACTGAAGCTTTCTTT. Translation: CATSRVQNTEAFF.

This sequence joins TRBV28 and TRBJ2-5; maybe TRBD2 (6 bases). CDR3 length: 15 residues. Trimming cost V 2 bases and J 4 bases, with 14 bases left between them. In germline, CDR1 is MDHEN, CDR2 SYDVKM. The CDR3 region is CASSLALAAGETQYF. CDR3 in DNA: TGTGCCAGCAGTTTAGCACTAGCCGCAGGAGAGACCCAGTACTTC.

The chain carries TRBV10-3 and TRBJ1-1; D is unclear. The germline V gene has CDR1 ENHRY and CDR2 SYGVKD. The CDR3 runs to 14 residues. The V end lost 0 bases, the J end lost 7 bases, and 12 bases lay between the germline ends. CDR3 nucleotide sequence: TGTGCCATCAGTGAGTCCGGAGGGCTGGGTGAAGCTTTCTTT. This gives the protein CAISESGGLGEAFF.

The chain combines TRBV15 with TRBJ2-3; either TRBD1 or TRBD2 may supply D (5 bases each). The CDR3 length is 13 residues. Germline V gene data show CDR1 as LNHNV and CDR2 as YYDKDF (reference sequence). V was clipped by 0 bases and J by 8 bases, with 9 bases between them. This CDR3 is CATSRDPRGTQYF. CDR3 nucleotide sequence: TGTGCCACCAGCAGAGACCCGAGGGGTACGCAGTATTTT.

The count of this clone is one. The sample carries other DNA sequences with the same CDR3. This rearrangement joins TRBV5-1 to TRBJ1-2; 10 bases match TRBD1. The CDR3 has 14 amino acids. Germline CDR1 and CDR2: SGHRS and YFSETQ. The J segment lost 5 bases and the V segment lost 3 bases, leaving 4 bases of the junction unmatched. CDR3 sequence reads: CASSSTGGAYGYTF. The CDR3 DNA reads TGCGCCAGCAGCTCGACAGGGGGCGCGTATGGCTACACCTTC.

This clone was observed once. CDR3 bases: TGTGCCCGACAGGACTCTGGGGCCAACGTCCTGACTTTC. Amino acids: CARQDSGANVLTF. The rearrangement links TRBV30 to TRBJ2-6, with D maybe TRBD1 (6 bases). The CDR3 is 13 amino acids. Germline-derived CDR1 and CDR2 are GTSNPN and SVGIG (reference sequence). V was cut by 8 bases and J by 0 bases, with 8 bases left in between.

The chain joins TRBV27 to TRBJ2-2; D perhaps matches TRBD2 (6 bases). The germline gives CDR1 MNHEY, CDR2 SMNVEV (reference sequence). This CDR3 region has 14 residues. Trimming shortened V by 8 bases and J by 3 bases, and 13 bases separated the two germline ends. The CDR3 DNA follows: TGTGCCAGCGGGGGACGGAGGGACACCGGGGAGCTGTTTTTT. This gives the protein CASGGRRDTGELFF.

The rearrangement joins TRBV28 to TRBJ2-3; maybe TRBD2 (5 bases). The CDR3 length is 13 residues. The V gene's germline CDR1 is MDHEN and CDR2 SYDVKM. Trimming took 6 bases from V and 9 from J, leaving 16 bases between them. The CDR3 region is CASSPAAELTQYF. In DNA, the CDR3 is TGTGCCAGCAGCCCCGCAGCGGAGCTAACGCAGTATTTT.

This clone was recorded once. The chain recombines TRBV2 with TRBJ1-4; no clear D. The CDR3 runs 14 residues. Germline V lookup: CDR1 SNHLY, CDR2 FYNNEI. The germline V and J ends were trimmed by 6 bases and 3 bases, with 11 bases remaining between them. The CDR3 here is CASRNRASNEKLFF. The CDR3 nucleotides read TGTGCCAGCAGAAACAGAGCGTCTAATGAAAAACTGTTTTTT.

CDR3 DNA sequence: TGCAGCGTTGAGCGACAAGGGGAGAACACTGAAGCTTTCTTT. It is translated as CSVERQGENTEAFF. This chain uses TRBV29-1 with TRBJ1-1; weak D call: TRBD1 (5 bases). This CDR3 has 14 residues. The germline V gene encodes CDR1 SQVTM and CDR2 ANQGSEA. V shed 3 bases and J shed 1 base, with 12 bases lying between them. The variable domain in full, completed from reference TRBV29-1 and TRBJ1-1, reads SAVISQKPSRDICQRGTSLTIQCQVDSQVTMMFWYRQQPGQSLTLIATANQGSEATYESGFVIDKFPISRPNLTFSTLTVSNMSPEDSSIYLCSVERQGENTEAFFGQGTRLTVV.

This clone was seen once. The chain is built from TRBV20-1 and TRBJ2-1; D uncertain. Per the germline V gene, CDR1 is DFQATT and CDR2 is SNEGSKA (reference sequence). The germline V and J ends were trimmed by 1 base and 9 bases, with 7 bases remaining between them. CDR3 length: 11 amino acids. The CDR3 DNA is TGCAGTGCTAGAGCCCGCAGTGAGCAGTTCTTC. Its translation is CSARARSEQFF.

The rearrangement uses TRBV19 and TRBJ2-7; no clear D gene. Germline values: CDR1 LNHDA, CDR2 SQIVND (reference sequence). V was trimmed by 4 bases and J by 0 bases, leaving 13 bases between them. CDR3 length: 15 amino acids. CDR3 DNA sequence: TGTGCCAGTAGTACCACCCTGGCCCTCTCCTACGAGCAGTACTTC. Its translation is CASSTTLALSYEQYF.

This sequence joins TRBV2 and TRBJ2-3, with 13 bases aligning to TRBD2. The V gene end was trimmed by 6 bases and the J gene end by 4 bases; junction bases not matched to a gene: 4. Germline loops: CDR1 SNHLY, CDR2 FYNNEI. The CDR3 consists of 15 residues. The CDR3 nucleotides are TGTGCCAGCAGACCGACTAGCGGGAGGCCAGATACGCAGTATTTT. The encoded protein is CASRPTSGRPDTQYF.

This chain connects TRBV5-1 to TRBJ2-1; possible D gene TRBD2, 5 bases. Germline lookup yields CDR1 SGHRS and CDR2 YFSETQ. CDR3 size: 13 residues. V shed 5 bases and J shed 10 bases, with 16 bases lying between them. The CDR3 DNA sequence: TGCGCCAGCAGGGCCGGGCCGGGCGGGGAGCAGTTCTTC. This gives the protein CASRAGPGGEQFF. Supplemented by reference TRBV5-1 and TRBJ2-1, the full variable domain reads KAGVTQTPRYLIKTRGQQVTLSCSPISGHRSVSWYQQTPGQGLQFLFEYFSETQRNKGNFPGRFSGRQFSNSRSEMNVSTLELGDSALYLCASRAGPGGEQFFGPGTRLTVL.

The CDR3 loop is CASSYRDRGGYGYTF. The CDR3 region has the DNA TGTGCCAGCAGTTACCGGGACAGGGGAGGCTATGGCTACACCTTC. The chain carries TRBV6-5 and TRBJ1-2, with 10 nucleotides matching TRBD1. V was clipped by 2 bases and J by 4 bases; unmatched bases: 4. CDR3 length: 15 residues. The germline V gene encodes CDR1 MNHEY and CDR2 SVGAGI.

About this clone itself: An end of the junction differs from the germline gene, which may be a read error. The chain couples TRBV6-5 to TRBJ1-1; D is unresolved. There are 8 residues in the CDR3. Germline V gene sequence: CDR1 MNHEY, CDR2 SVGAGI. CDR3 bases: TGTGCCAGCAGTGAAGAGAGTTTT. Its protein product is CASSEESF.

This clone appeared a single time. The V and J genes are TRBV5-1 and TRBJ1-1; D is ambiguous. V was trimmed by 3 bases and J by 4 bases, leaving 10 bases between them. This CDR3 has 13 amino acids. The germline gives CDR1 SGHRS, CDR2 YFSETQ. For the CDR3, the DNA is TGCGCCAGCAGCTCTGACATATTCACTGAAGCTTTCTTT. Translation: CASSSDIFTEAFF.

CDR3 in DNA: TGTGCCACCAGCACCGGGACAACTCGTTACGAGCAGTACTTC. Translating gives CATSTGTTRYEQYF. This chain links TRBV15 with TRBJ2-7; possibly TRBD1 for D (6 bases). CDR1 LNHNV and CDR2 YYDKDF come from the germline V gene (reference sequence). This CDR3 region has 14 residues. V was pared by 4 bases and J by 4 bases, with 14 bases between.

This clone appeared once. The chain is built from TRBV7-8 and TRBJ2-1, with unresolved D. The CDR3 extends over 14 amino acids. Trimming removed 5 bases from V and 3 bases from J, with 11 bases in between. From germline, CDR1 is SGHVS and CDR2 FQNEAQ. The DNA of the CDR3 is TGTGCCAGCAGCCCGCGGAGCAACTACAATGAGCAGTTCTTC. Its translation: CASSPRSNYNEQFF. The full variable domain, completed using reference TRBV7-8 and TRBJ2-1, is GAGVSQSPRYKVAKRGQDVALRCDPISGHVSLFWYQQALGQGPEFLTYFQNEAQLDKSGLPSDRFFAERPEGSVSTLKIQRTQQEDSAVYLCASSPRSNYNEQFFGPGTRLTVL.

The chain combines TRBV18 with TRBJ1-1; 7 nucleotides agree with TRBD1. The CDR3 length is 16 residues. Germline V gene data show CDR1 as KGHSH and CDR2 as LQKENI. The ends lost 2 bases at V and 5 bases at J; junction bases unmatched: 11. CDR3 DNA: TGTGCCAGCTCACCAGGCGTAGGACAACAGGGGACTGAAGCTTTCTTT. This gives the protein CASSPGVGQQGTEAFF. Full variable domain (remainder filled in from reference TRBV18 and TRBJ1-1): NAGVMQNPRHLVRRRGQEARLRCSPMKGHSHVYWYRQLPEEGLKFMVYLQKENIIDESGMPKERFSAEFPKEGPSILRIQQVVRGDSAAYFCASSPGVGQQGTEAFFGQGTRLTVV.